The TCR beta chain described here comes from a study of type 1 and type 2 diabetes patients. The overall study: Participants included type 1 and type 2 diabetes patients plus nondiabetic controls. Across the study, about 19,000,000 paired-end reads were produced.

Details on this clonotype: The antigen is unknown.

Regarding the study as a whole: Type 1 diabetes repertoires were significantly less diverse than type 2 diabetes ones.

Amplification started from genomic DNA. The TCR beta CDR3 region was amplified using 30 forward and 13 reverse primers. TCRdb called the multiplex PCR reads again in MiXCR, with one record for every CDR3 protein. This sample yields around 300,000 distinct CDR3 sequences, of which roughly 48% are seen a single time; 12% to 15% belongs to the top ten. Each diabetic donor fulfilled classification criteria for either type 1 or type 2. This CDR3 contains 15 residues. Germline V gene sequence: CDR1 SGHKS, CDR2 YYEKEE (reference sequence). V was cut by 2 bases and J by 7 bases, with 15 bases left in between.

J is TRBJ1-4 and V is TRBV5-5, with TRBD1 as a possible D gene (6 bases). Material for sequencing was peripheral blood mononuclear cells (PBMCs). This clonotype originated in a man between 18 and 35 years old with type 2 diabetes. The DNA for the CDR3 is TGTGCCAGCAGCTTTTCCGGGACAACAGGTGAAAAACTGTTTTTT. As protein: CASSFSGTTGEKLFF.